Detailed here is one T cell receptor beta chain. The CDR3 spans 14 residues. Looked up from germline, CDR1 is MNHEY and CDR2 is SMNVEV (reference sequence). Trimming took 5 bases from V and 6 from J, leaving 16 bases between them. These data belong to a study of blood T cell repertoires in COVID-19. On the study more broadly: COVID-19 samples from acute and convalescent phases originated in the United States, Italy and Spain. PBMCs, B-cell-depleted T cells, or T cells provided the cDNA or gDNA that made up the material.

Before being deemed recovered, Cohort 3 donors had two negative PCRs, clearance, or symptom resolution. Original handling: Scientists estimated how many nucleated cells there were by amplifying reference gene primers. Sequencing used immunoSEQ multiplex PCR; TCRdb keeps in-frame clones, though not all of them. V, J and clone size are taken as reported in that table, and D and trimming were inferred from the DNA itself. The repertoire holds over 300,000 clones, around 86% seen once, with around 9.3% in the top ten. The source material was PBMCs or T cells enriched from blood (not recorded which). This clonotype originated in a woman between 18 and 29 years old who had recovered from COVID-19. J is TRBJ1-1 and V is TRBV27; a possible D gene is TRBD1 (6 bases). CDR3 bases: TGTGCCAGCAGTAGAACGACAGGCGTAGCTGAAGCTTTCTTT. Translated: CASSRTTGVAEAFF.